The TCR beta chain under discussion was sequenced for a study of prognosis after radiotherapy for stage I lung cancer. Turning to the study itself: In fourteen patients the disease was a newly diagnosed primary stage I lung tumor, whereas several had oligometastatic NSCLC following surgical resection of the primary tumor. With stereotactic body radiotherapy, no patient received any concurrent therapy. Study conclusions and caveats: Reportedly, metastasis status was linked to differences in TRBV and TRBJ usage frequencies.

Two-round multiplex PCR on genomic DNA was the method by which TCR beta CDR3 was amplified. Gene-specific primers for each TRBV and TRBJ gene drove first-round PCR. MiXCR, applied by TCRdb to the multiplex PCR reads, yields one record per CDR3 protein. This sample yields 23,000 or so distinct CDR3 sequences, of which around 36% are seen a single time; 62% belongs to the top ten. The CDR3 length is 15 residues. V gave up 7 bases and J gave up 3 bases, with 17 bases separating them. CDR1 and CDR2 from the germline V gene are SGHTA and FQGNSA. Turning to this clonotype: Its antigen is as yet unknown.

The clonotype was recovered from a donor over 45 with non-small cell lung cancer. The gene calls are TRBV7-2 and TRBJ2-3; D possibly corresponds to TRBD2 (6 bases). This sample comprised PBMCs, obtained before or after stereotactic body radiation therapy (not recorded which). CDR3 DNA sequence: TGTGCCAGCATCTCGACTAGACGGGGTACAGATACGCAGTATTTT. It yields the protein CASISTRRGTDTQYF.